Below are 17 T cell receptor beta chains sequenced from a single sample in a study of cytomegalovirus exposure and HLA in healthy donors. The PCR had 60 Vbeta and 13 Jbeta primers. Using immunoSEQ multiplex PCR, the repertoire was profiled, and TCRdb retains in-frame clones only, with some absent. The table includes 130,000 to 150,000 clones, just under 85% detected once. The sample consisted of PBMCs. The receptor source for this set is a man between 35 and 55 years old in good health and CMV-seropositive.

The genes are TRBV7-2 and TRBJ1-3, with D perhaps TRBD1 (5 bases). The CDR3 is made up of 15 amino acids. CDR1 is SGHTA and CDR2 is FQGNSA in the germline V gene. The V end was cut by 5 bases, the J end by 2 bases, with 13 bases between. CDR3 nucleotide sequence: TGTGCCAGCAGCCACGGGGGAGGGGCTGGAAACACCATATATTTT. Its protein is CASSHGGGAGNTIYF.

The gene calls are TRBV7-9 and TRBJ1-4; 8 bases line up with TRBD1. The V gene end was trimmed by 5 bases and the J gene end by 8 bases; junction bases not matched to a gene: 10. Germline V lookup: CDR1 SEHNR, CDR2 FQNEAQ (reference sequence). This CDR3 spans 15 amino acids. CDR3 region: CASSLGTGGLEKLFF. The CDR3, as DNA: TGTGCCAGCAGCCTGGGGACAGGCGGACTCGAAAAACTGTTTTTT.

This clone was seen once. The V call is TRBV6-5, the J call TRBJ2-1, with 9 bases lining up with TRBD1. The CDR3 runs 12 residues. CDR1 is MNHEY and CDR2 is SVGAGI in the germline V gene. The V segment lost 6 bases and the J segment 6 bases; nucleotides outside the gene matches: 0. For the CDR3, the DNA is TGTGCCAGCAGGACAGGGGGCAATGAGCAGTTCTTC. Encoded protein: CASRTGGNEQFF.

The chain carries TRBV10-3 and TRBJ2-3, with a tentative D call TRBD1 (5 bases). Trimming shortened V by 4 bases and J by 1 base, and 9 bases separated the two germline ends. This CDR3 is 14 amino acids long. Germline assignment: CDR1 ENHRY and CDR2 SYGVKD. CDR3 sequence reads: CAISVDRGTDTQYF. For the CDR3, the DNA is TGTGCCATCAGTGTCGACAGAGGCACAGATACGCAGTATTTT.

This clone has a handful of counts. The chain links TRBV5-6 to TRBJ1-2; D possibly corresponds to TRBD1 (5 bases). V was shortened by 3 bases and J by 3 bases, with 12 bases between the two germline ends. This CDR3 is built from 14 residues. Germline loops: CDR1 SGHDT, CDR2 YYEEEE. The CDR3 sequence is CASSYNPGDYGYTF. DNA for the CDR3: TGTGCCAGCAGCTACAACCCGGGGGACTATGGCTACACCTTC.

The V call is TRBV4-2, the J call TRBJ2-7, with unresolved D. Germline lookup yields CDR1 LGHNA and CDR2 YNFKEQ. V was clipped by 3 bases and J by 1 base, with 7 bases between them. The CDR3 is 13 amino acids. CDR3 coding DNA: TGTGCCAGCAGCCAGCTAGATTCCTACGAGCAGTACTTC. It specifies CASSQLDSYEQYF.

V is TRBV29-1 and J is TRBJ2-3, with 12 bases fitting TRBD2. V lost 7 bases and J lost 9; bases outside the gene matches: 8. Germline V gives CDR1 SQVTM, CDR2 ANQGSEA. CDR3 size: 13 residues. CDR3 residues: CSGGLAGQGTQYF. As DNA, the CDR3 is TGCAGCGGCGGACTAGCGGGGCAGGGAACGCAGTATTTT.

The chain joins TRBV6-6 to TRBJ2-7, with 11 positions matching TRBD2. The CDR3 has 15 amino acids. The J segment lost 2 bases and the V segment lost 5 bases, leaving 5 bases of the junction unmatched. Per the germline V gene, CDR1 is MNHNY and CDR2 is SVGAGI (reference sequence). The CDR3 loop is CASSATSGSTYEQYF. The CDR3 nucleotides read TGTGCCAGCAGTGCCACTAGCGGGAGTACCTACGAGCAGTACTTC.

CDR3 sequence reads: CASSLTGSAETQYF. CDR3 in DNA: TGTGCCAGCAGCTTAACAGGGTCGGCAGAGACCCAGTACTTC. The chain uses TRBV5-8 and TRBJ2-5; possible D gene TRBD1, 6 bases. The germline V gene has CDR1 SGHTS and CDR2 YDEGEE. This CDR3 spans 14 amino acids. Trimming shortened V by 2 bases and J by 4 bases, and 12 bases separated the two germline ends.

The gene calls are TRBV6-6 and TRBJ2-3; 14 bases fit TRBD2. With 5 bases clipped from V and 2 bases from J, the junction kept 3 bases outside the gene matches. From germline, CDR1 is MNHNY and CDR2 SVGAGI (reference sequence). This CDR3 has 16 residues. DNA of the CDR3: TGTGCCAGCAGTCGACTAGCGGGAGGGCCCACAGATACGCAGTATTTT. Its translation: CASSRLAGGPTDTQYF.

The CDR3 DNA follows: TGTGCCAGCAGTAGACAGGGCCAAGAGACCCAGTACTTC. This translates into CASSRQGQETQYF. The chain joins TRBV6-1 to TRBJ2-5; 7 nucleotides match TRBD1. CDR3 length: 13 residues. The J segment lost 1 base and the V segment lost 5 bases, leaving 1 base of the junction unmatched. Looked up from germline, CDR1 is MNHNS and CDR2 is SASEGT.

The V gene is TRBV18, the J gene TRBJ1-1; 7 nucleotides line up with TRBD1. CDR3 length: 15 residues. Germline values: CDR1 KGHSH, CDR2 LQKENI. V lost 4 bases, J lost 2 bases, and 7 bases stayed unmatched. The CDR3 loop reads CASSRPGTANTEAFF. CDR3 nucleotide sequence: TGTGCCAGCTCACGACCCGGGACAGCAAACACTGAAGCTTTCTTT.

As regards this clone: Other nucleotide sequences from this sample produce the same CDR3. The gene calls are TRBV5-1 and TRBJ2-1; maybe TRBD2 (5 bases). Germline V CDR1 and CDR2: SGHRS, YFSETQ. The ends were cut back, 0 bases at V and 4 bases at J, with 5 bases in the middle. This CDR3 is 13 amino acids long. The CDR3 DNA is TGCGCCAGCAGCTTGGGAGGGTACAATGAGCAGTTCTTC. Translating it yields CASSLGGYNEQFF.

This chain links TRBV2 with TRBJ1-6; D remains unclear. This CDR3 has 15 residues. Germline CDR1 SNHLY, CDR2 FYNNEI. Trimming took 7 bases from V and 1 from J, leaving 11 bases between them. The CDR3, as DNA: TGTGCCAGCAAGGAGGGCGCTTCCTATAATTCACCCCTCCACTTT. It translates to CASKEGASYNSPLHF.

The J gene is TRBJ2-7, the V gene TRBV9, with D tentatively TRBD2 (5 bases). The CDR3 has 16 residues. CDR1 SGDLS and CDR2 YYNGEE come from the germline V gene. V was shortened by 0 bases and J by 2 bases, with 15 bases between the two germline ends. This CDR3 reads CASSVATGGLAYEQYF. Here the CDR3 DNA reads TGTGCCAGCAGCGTAGCTACGGGCGGGTTGGCCTACGAGCAGTACTTC.

The J gene is TRBJ2-7, the V gene TRBV6-5; 10 bases are a match to TRBD1. The CDR3 totals 15 residues. The germline V gene has CDR1 MNHEY and CDR2 SVGAGI. V gave up 0 bases and J gave up 4 bases; unmatched junction bases: 3. CDR3 residues: CASSYSRQGAYEQYF. DNA for the CDR3: TGTGCCAGCAGTTACTCGAGACAGGGGGCTTACGAGCAGTACTTC.

The chain is built from TRBV6-5 and TRBJ1-4; a possible D gene is TRBD1 (6 bases). The V gene's germline CDR1 is MNHEY and CDR2 SVGAGI. V was trimmed by 0 bases and J by 8 bases, leaving 13 bases between them. The CDR3 contains 15 residues. CDR3: CASSYSKGVREKLFF. CDR3 coding DNA: TGTGCCAGCAGTTACTCGAAGGGGGTTCGGGAAAAACTGTTTTTT.